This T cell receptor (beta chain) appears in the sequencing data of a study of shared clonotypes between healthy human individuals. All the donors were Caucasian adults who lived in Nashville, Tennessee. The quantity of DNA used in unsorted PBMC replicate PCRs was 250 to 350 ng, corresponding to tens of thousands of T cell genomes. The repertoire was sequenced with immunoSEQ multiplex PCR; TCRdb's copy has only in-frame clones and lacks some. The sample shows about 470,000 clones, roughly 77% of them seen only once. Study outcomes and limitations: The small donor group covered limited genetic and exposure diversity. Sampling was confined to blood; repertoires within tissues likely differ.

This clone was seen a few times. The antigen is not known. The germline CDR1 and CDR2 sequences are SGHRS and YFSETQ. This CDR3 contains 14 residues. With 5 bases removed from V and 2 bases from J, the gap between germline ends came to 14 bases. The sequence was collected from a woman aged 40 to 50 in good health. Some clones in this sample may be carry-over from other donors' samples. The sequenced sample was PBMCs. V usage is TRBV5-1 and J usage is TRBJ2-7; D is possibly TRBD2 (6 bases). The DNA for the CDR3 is TGCGCCAGCAGGAGGGACTTTAATACCTACGAGCAGTACTTC. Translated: CASRRDFNTYEQYF. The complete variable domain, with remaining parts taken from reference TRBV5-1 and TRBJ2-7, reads KAGVTQTPRYLIKTRGQQVTLSCSPISGHRSVSWYQQTPGQGLQFLFEYFSETQRNKGNFPGRFSGRQFSNSRSEMNVSTLELGDSALYLCASRRDFNTYEQYFGPGTRLTVT.